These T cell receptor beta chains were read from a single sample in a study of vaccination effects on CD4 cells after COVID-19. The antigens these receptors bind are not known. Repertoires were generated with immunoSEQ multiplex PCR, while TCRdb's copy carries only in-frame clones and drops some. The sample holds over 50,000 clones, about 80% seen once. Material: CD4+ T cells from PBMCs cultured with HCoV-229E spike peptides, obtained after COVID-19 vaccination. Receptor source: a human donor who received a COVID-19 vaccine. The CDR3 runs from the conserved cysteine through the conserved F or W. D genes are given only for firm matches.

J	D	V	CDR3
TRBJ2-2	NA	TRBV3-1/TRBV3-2	CASSQRIANTGELFF
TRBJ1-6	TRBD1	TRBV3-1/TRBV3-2	CASSQLWTGENSPLHF
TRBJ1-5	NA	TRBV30	CAWSVGGHNQPQHF
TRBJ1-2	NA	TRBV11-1	CASSSGGGPYGYTF
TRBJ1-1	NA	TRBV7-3	CASSSKGDTEAFF
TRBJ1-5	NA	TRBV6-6	CASSYGRGNQPQHF
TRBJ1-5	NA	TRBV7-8	CASSAQSGQPQHF
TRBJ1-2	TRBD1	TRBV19	CASIPGTGPIYGYTF
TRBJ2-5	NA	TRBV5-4	CASSAGTHGGTQYF
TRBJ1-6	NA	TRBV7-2	CASSPSPPNSPLHF
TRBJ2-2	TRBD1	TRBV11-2	CASSLQGVLELFF
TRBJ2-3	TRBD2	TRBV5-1	CASSPLGGGSTDTQYF
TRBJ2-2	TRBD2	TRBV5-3	CARSERGDPGELFF
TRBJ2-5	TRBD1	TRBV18	CASSPLGTAEAETQYF
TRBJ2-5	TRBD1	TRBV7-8	CASSSGTGGSETQYF
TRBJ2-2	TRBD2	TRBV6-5	CASSLISGVGGELFF
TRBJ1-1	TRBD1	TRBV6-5	CASSRGRSTEAFF
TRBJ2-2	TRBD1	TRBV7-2	CASSGMTGGEGGELFF
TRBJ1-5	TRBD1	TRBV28	CASSLGQGGRPQHF
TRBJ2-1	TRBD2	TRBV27	CASSLRSGGANEQFF
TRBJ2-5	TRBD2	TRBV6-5	CASTRRGVGETQYF
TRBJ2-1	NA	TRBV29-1	CSVVWGSLGNEQFF
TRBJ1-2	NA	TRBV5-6	CASSLDRADYGYTF
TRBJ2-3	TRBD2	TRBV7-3	CASSLGGGERTDTQYF
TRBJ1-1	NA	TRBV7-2	CASSLVSFGLLNTEAFF
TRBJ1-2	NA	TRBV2	CASSEVLPGYTF
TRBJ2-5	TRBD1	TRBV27	CASSNRGTQYF
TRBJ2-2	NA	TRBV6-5	CASTPIFRTTGELFF
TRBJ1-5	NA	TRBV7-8	CASSLGRSSNQPQHF
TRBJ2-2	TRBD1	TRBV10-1	CASSDSMGQPDTGELFF
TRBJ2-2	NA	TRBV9	CASSVVPVTENTGELFF
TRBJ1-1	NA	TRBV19	CASGKRGPMNTEAFF
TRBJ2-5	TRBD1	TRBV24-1	CATSDRTGEETQYF
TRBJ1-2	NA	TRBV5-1	CASRRDRILFYGYTF
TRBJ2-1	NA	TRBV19	CASLLTAGGYNEQFF
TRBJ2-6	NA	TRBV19	CASSKGVGSGANVLTF
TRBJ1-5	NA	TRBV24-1	CATSDAGVDQPQHF
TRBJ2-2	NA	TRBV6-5	CASRTGELFF
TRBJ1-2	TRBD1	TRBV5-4	CASSLDRGVGYGYTF
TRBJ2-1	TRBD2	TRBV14	CASSQGGLAGVRRLGDEQFF
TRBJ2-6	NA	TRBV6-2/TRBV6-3	CASSGPPGANVLTF
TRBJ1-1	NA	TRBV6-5	CASRPGQRNTEAFF
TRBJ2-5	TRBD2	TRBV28	CASSFARAGAEFKTQYF
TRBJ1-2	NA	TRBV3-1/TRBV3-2	CASSQREEYGYTF
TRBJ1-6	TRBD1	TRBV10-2	CASRGTGGERSPLHF
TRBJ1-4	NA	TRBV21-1	CASSKEADEKLFF
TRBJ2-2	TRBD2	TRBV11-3	CASSLSGLAGGFTGELFF
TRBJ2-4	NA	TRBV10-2	CASSIARGENIQYF
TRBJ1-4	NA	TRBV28	CASSLLGEKLFF
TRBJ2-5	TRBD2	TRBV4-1	CASSPGGLAGGPGTQYF
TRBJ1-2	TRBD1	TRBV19	CASSGLRGTGKGYTF
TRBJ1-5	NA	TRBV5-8	CASSPQGQPQHF
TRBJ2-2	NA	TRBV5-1	CASSLGTRRTGELFF